The 21 T cell receptor beta chains in this list originate from one sample, sequenced in a study of blood T cells in healthy people across ages. A sample-barcoded 5' primer and a J-beta primer mix were used in a second PCR of roughly 7 to 11 cycles. Each CDR3 protein gets one entry after TCRdb re-called the 5' RACE reads with MiXCR. Of about 1.5 million distinct CDR3 sequences listed, 40% to 50% are singletons. Sequenced: blood. All receptors derive from a woman between 18 and 29 years old in good health.

This clonotype appeared a few times. V and J are TRBV2 and TRBJ1-6, with 7 bases fitting TRBD1. Germline values: CDR1 SNHLY, CDR2 FYNNEI. CDR3 length: 13 residues. V shed 7 bases and J 6 bases; nucleotides not matched to a gene: 3. CDR3 nucleotide sequence: TGTGCCAGCATACGGGACAGTAATTCACCCCTCCACTTT. Its protein is CASIRDSNSPLHF.

The chain employs TRBV3-1 and TRBJ2-5, with 10 positions matching TRBD2. This CDR3 is 15 amino acids long. CDR1 and CDR2 from the germline V gene are LGHDT and YNNKEL (reference sequence). V lost 8 bases to trimming and J lost 0 bases; unmatched junction nucleotides: 6. CDR3 region: CASSTSGVNQETQYF. DNA of the CDR3: TGTGCCAGCTCTACTAGCGGGGTTAACCAAGAGACCCAGTACTTC.

As for this clonotype: One junction end disagrees with the germline gene, perhaps due to a read error. The V gene is TRBV5-1, the J gene TRBJ1-2; D remains unclear. Germline V CDR1 and CDR2: SGHRS, YFSETQ. The CDR3 loop spans 14 amino acids. The CDR3 DNA follows: TGCGCCAGCAGTTTGGACCGCCGGGATTCGGGCTACACCTTC. Translated: CASSLDRRDSGYTF.

The rearrangement links TRBV10-1 to TRBJ2-5; D is uncertain. The CDR3 contains 12 residues. Germline assignment: CDR1 WNHNN and CDR2 SYGVQD (reference sequence). The V end lost 8 bases, the J end lost 4 bases, and 11 bases lay between the germline ends. The CDR3 DNA is TGCGCCAGCTCGGGCTCCCCAGAGACCCAGTACTTC. Residues: CASSGSPETQYF.

The chain has TRBV7-9 and TRBJ1-4; 7 bases match TRBD1. The CDR3 sequence is 14 residues long. Trimming at V came to 5 bases and at J to 6 bases, leaving 6 bases not matched to a gene. Germline V gene sequence: CDR1 SEHNR, CDR2 FQNEAQ (reference sequence). The DNA of the CDR3 is TGTGCCAGCAGCCCGACAGGGTTGTATGAAAAACTGTTTTTT. Translating gives CASSPTGLYEKLFF.

The table lists this clonotype with a few counts. This sequence joins TRBV6-2 or TRBV6-3 and TRBJ1-5, with 7 positions matching TRBD1. Germline loops: CDR1 MNHEY, CDR2 SVGEGT. Trimming at V came to 6 bases and at J to 2 bases, leaving 7 bases not matched to a gene. CDR3 length equals 15 residues. The CDR3 region is CASSQAGQRNQPQHF. The DNA for the CDR3 is TGTGCCAGCAGCCAAGCGGGACAGCGCAATCAGCCCCAGCATTTT.

This clonotype was seen more than once but under ten times. The chain combines TRBV20-1 with TRBJ2-5, with D hard to call. Germline V gene lookup returns CDR1 DFQATT and CDR2 SNEGSKA (reference sequence). The V and J ends lost 1 base and 6 bases respectively, with 9 bases between them. This CDR3 contains 12 residues. The CDR3 protein is CSARGVTQTQYF. As DNA, the CDR3 is TGCAGTGCTAGAGGCGTCACCCAGACCCAGTACTTC.

The CDR3 coding sequence is TGTGCCAGCAGCTTAATGGCGGGGGGGGAAGAGACCCAGTACTTC. Translation: CASSLMAGGEETQYF. The chain employs TRBV11-2 and TRBJ2-7; 9 nucleotides line up with TRBD2. The DNA matches TRBJ2-5 better at its end, which makes the J call doubtful. The CDR3 loop spans 15 amino acids. Germline V gives CDR1 SGHAT, CDR2 FQNNGV.

The V and J genes are TRBV4-2 and TRBJ1-5, with D uncertain. Trimming pared 0 bases from V and 7 bases from J, leaving 19 bases between. Germline V gives CDR1 LGHNA, CDR2 YNFKEQ. The CDR3 sequence is 17 residues long. The chain's CDR3 is CASSQDISLSVSQPQHF. In DNA form, the CDR3 reads TGTGCCAGCAGCCAAGACATCTCCTTGAGTGTGAGCCAGCCCCAGCATTTT.

V and J are TRBV10-1 and TRBJ1-1; maybe TRBD1 (5 bases). CDR1 is WNHNN and CDR2 is SYGVQD in the germline V gene (reference sequence). The CDR3 spans 14 residues. The V end lost 0 bases, the J end lost 3 bases, and 8 bases lay between the germline ends. The CDR3 sequence is CASSESIGDTEAFF. The CDR3 DNA is TGCGCCAGCAGTGAGTCGATAGGGGACACTGAAGCTTTCTTT.

At least ten counts were recorded for this clonotype. The chain combines TRBV25-1 with TRBJ1-2, with D unclear. Trimming removed 4 bases at V and 2 bases at J, with 14 bases between. The CDR3 loop spans 15 amino acids. The germline V gene encodes CDR1 MGHDK and CDR2 SYGVNS. As DNA, the CDR3 is TGTGCCAGCAGTGGCTCCTCCCCCTTGAACTATGGCTACACCTTC. It translates to CASSGSSPLNYGYTF.

This clonotype came up a few times. The chain links TRBV20-1 to TRBJ1-2, with a tentative D call TRBD1 (6 bases). V was shortened by 4 bases and J by 5 bases, with 8 bases between the two germline ends. This CDR3 region has 11 residues. CDR1 and CDR2 (germline): DFQATT, SNEGSKA (reference sequence). CDR3 nucleotides: TGCAGTGCTATACAGGGATATGGCTACACCTTC. Translation gives CSAIQGYGYTF.

This clonotype has ten or more counts. The chain employs TRBV29-1 and TRBJ2-7; possibly TRBD1 for D (6 bases). Germline values: CDR1 SQVTM, CDR2 ANQGSEA. This CDR3 has 11 residues. Trimming removed 7 bases from V and 4 bases from J, with 11 bases in between. CDR3 amino acids: CSARTEYEQYF. The DNA of the CDR3 is TGCAGCGCTCGGACAGAATACGAGCAGTACTTC.

This chain uses TRBV28 with TRBJ2-7, with D possibly TRBD1 on 5 matching bases. With 8 bases removed from V and 6 bases from J, the gap between germline ends came to 17 bases. The CDR3 is made up of 13 amino acids. Looked up from germline, CDR1 is MDHEN and CDR2 is SYDVKM. The CDR3: CASSVLGVGEQYF. The DNA of the CDR3 is TGTGCCAGCTCGGTTTTAGGGGTGGGCGAGCAGTACTTC.

The J gene is TRBJ2-3, the V gene TRBV27, with unresolved D. Trimming removed 5 bases from V and 1 base from J, with 10 bases in between. Per germline, CDR1 MNHEY and CDR2 SMNVEV (reference sequence). This CDR3 has 14 residues. The CDR3 nucleotides read TGTGCCAGCAGTGGCCTAGTCGGCACAGATACGCAGTATTTT. Encoded protein: CASSGLVGTDTQYF.

The chain couples TRBV20-1 to TRBJ2-2; 8 positions match TRBD1. Unmatched junction bases numbered 6, after V lost 1 base and J lost 5 bases. Germline CDR1 reads DFQATT; CDR2 reads SNEGSKA (reference sequence). This CDR3 is 15 amino acids long. CDR3 in amino acids: CSARAAGGETGELFF. The DNA for the CDR3 is TGCAGTGCTAGAGCCGCAGGGGGCGAAACCGGGGAGCTGTTTTTT.

This clonotype was picked up a small number of times. The chain joins TRBV12-3 or TRBV12-4 to TRBJ1-2; possible D gene TRBD1, 5 bases. CDR3 size: 12 residues. Deletions cut 3 bases from V and 8 bases from J, with 10 bases between. CDR3 bases: TGTGCCAGCAGTTTCCGGGACTCGGGCTACACCTTC. Its translation: CASSFRDSGYTF.

This clonotype was observed a handful of times. The chain employs TRBV20-1 and TRBJ2-7; D is uncertain. Trimming pared 3 bases from V and 6 bases from J, leaving 9 bases between. The CDR3 totals 11 residues. Looked up from germline, CDR1 is DFQATT and CDR2 is SNEGSKA (reference sequence). CDR3 amino acids: CSARYQIEQYF. The CDR3 DNA reads as TGCAGTGCTAGGTACCAAATCGAGCAGTACTTC.

This clonotype was counted only a few times. The CDR3 region has the DNA TGTGCCAGCAGTGGGGCAGCACCTAACTATGGCTACACCTTC. This gives the protein CASSGAAPNYGYTF. V usage is TRBV27 and J usage is TRBJ1-2, with a tentative D call TRBD1 (5 bases). The CDR3 has 14 residues. Trimming shortened V by 5 bases and J by 0 bases, and 10 bases separated the two germline ends. The germline V gene has CDR1 MNHEY and CDR2 SMNVEV (reference sequence).

For this clonotype: A read error may produce the germline difference seen at one junction end. The gene calls are TRBV6-5 and TRBJ2-5; a possible D gene is TRBD2 (6 bases). The germline CDR1 and CDR2 sequences are MNHEY and SVGAGI. The CDR3 covers 14 residues. The CDR3 here is CASSPPATGETKYF. CDR3 in DNA: TGTGCCAGCAGTCCACCGGCCACGGGGGAGACCAAGTACTTC.

The chain joins TRBV27 to TRBJ2-2, with 16 bases aligning to TRBD2. The V gene's germline CDR1 is MNHEY and CDR2 SMNVEV (reference sequence). The CDR3 has 19 residues. V gave up 5 bases and J gave up 5 bases; unmatched junction bases: 11. The CDR3 here is CASSPTPGLAGGETGELFF. The CDR3 bases are TGTGCCAGCAGTCCAACTCCGGGACTAGCGGGAGGGGAAACCGGGGAGCTGTTTTTT.